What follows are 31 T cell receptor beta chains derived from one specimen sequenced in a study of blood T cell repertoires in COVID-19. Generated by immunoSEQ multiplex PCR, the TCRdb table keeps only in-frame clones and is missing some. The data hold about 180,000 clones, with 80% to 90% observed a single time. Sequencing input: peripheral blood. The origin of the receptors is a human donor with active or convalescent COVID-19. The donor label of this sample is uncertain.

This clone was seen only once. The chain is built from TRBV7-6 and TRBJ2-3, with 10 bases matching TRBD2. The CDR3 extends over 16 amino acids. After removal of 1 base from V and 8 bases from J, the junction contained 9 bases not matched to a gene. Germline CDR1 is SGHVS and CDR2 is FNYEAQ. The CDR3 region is CASSLGSSGSPATQYF. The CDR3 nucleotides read TGTGCCAGCAGCTTAGGATCTAGCGGGAGCCCCGCTACGCAGTATTTT.

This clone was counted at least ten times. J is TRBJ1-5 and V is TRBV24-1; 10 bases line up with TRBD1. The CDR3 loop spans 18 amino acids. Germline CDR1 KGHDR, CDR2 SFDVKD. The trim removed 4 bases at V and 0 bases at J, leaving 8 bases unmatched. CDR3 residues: CATSDDRGRPYSNQPQHF. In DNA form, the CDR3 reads TGTGCCACCAGTGACGACAGGGGGCGGCCATATAGCAATCAGCCCCAGCATTTT.

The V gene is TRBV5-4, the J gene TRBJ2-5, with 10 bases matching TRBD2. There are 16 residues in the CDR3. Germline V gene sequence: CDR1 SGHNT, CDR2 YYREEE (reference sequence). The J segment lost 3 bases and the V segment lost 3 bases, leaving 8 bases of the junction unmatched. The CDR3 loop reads CASSSPQTSGEETQYF. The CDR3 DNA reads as TGTGCCAGCAGCTCCCCACAAACTAGCGGGGAAGAGACCCAGTACTTC. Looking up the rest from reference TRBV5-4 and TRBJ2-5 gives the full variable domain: ETGVTQSPTHLIKTRGQQVTLRCSSQSGHNTVSWYQQALGQGPQFIFQYYREEENGRGNFPPRFSGLQFPNYSSELNVNALELDDSALYLCASSSPQTSGEETQYFGPGTRLLVL.

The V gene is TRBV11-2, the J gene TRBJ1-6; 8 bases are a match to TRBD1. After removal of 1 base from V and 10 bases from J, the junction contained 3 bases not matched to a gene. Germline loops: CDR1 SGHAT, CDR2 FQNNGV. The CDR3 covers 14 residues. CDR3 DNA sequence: TGTGCCAGCAGCTTAGTACAGGGGGGATCACCCCTCCACTTT. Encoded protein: CASSLVQGGSPLHF.

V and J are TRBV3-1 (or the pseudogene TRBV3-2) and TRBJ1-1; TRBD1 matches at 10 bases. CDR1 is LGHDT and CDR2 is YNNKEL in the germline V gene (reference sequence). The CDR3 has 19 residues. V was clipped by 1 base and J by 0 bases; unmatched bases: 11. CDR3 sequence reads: CASSQVLPSGQGMNTEAFF. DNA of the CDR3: TGTGCCAGCAGCCAAGTTTTACCCTCGGGACAGGGGATGAACACTGAAGCTTTCTTT.

This CDR3 reads CASSQLAGAYNEQFF. Written as DNA, the CDR3 is TGCGCCAGCAGCCAGCTAGCGGGAGCTTACAATGAGCAGTTCTTC. The rearrangement joins TRBV5-1 to TRBJ2-1; 10 bases match TRBD2. With 4 bases clipped from V and 4 bases from J, the junction kept 5 bases outside the gene matches. The germline gives CDR1 SGHRS, CDR2 YFSETQ. CDR3 size: 15 residues.

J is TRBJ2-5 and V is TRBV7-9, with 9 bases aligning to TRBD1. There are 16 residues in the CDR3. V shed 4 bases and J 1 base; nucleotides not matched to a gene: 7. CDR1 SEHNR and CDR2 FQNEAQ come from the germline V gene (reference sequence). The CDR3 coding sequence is TGTGCCAGCAGCTCCCGAGGGACAGGGAGCCAAGAGACCCAGTACTTC. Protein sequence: CASSSRGTGSQETQYF. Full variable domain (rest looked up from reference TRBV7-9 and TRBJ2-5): DTGVSQNPRHKITKRGQNVTFRCDPISEHNRLYWYRQTLGQGPEFLTYFQNEAQLEKSRLLSDRFSAERPKGSFSTLEIQRTEQGDSAMYLCASSSRGTGSQETQYFGPGTRLLVL.

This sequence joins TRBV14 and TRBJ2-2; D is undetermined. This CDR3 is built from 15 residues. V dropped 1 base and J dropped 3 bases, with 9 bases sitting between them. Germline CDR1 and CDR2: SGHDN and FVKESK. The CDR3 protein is CASSQGTLYTGELFF. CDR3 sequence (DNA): TGTGCCAGCAGCCAAGGAACTCTCTACACCGGGGAGCTGTTTTTT.

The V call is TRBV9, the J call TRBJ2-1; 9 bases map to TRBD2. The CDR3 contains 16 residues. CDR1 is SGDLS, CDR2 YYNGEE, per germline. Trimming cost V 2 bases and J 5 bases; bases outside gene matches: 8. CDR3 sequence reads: CASSVGSGGSHNEQFF. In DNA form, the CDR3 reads TGTGCCAGCAGCGTTGGCAGCGGGGGGTCTCACAATGAGCAGTTCTTC.

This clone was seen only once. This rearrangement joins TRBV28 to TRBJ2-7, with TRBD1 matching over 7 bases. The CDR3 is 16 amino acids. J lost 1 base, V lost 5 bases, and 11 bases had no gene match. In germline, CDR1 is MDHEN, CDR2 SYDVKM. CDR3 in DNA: TGTGCCAGCAGTCCACCCGGGACAGCCGTATCCTACGAGCAGTACTTC. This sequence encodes CASSPPGTAVSYEQYF.

CDR3 sequence (DNA): TGTGCCAGCAGCCTAAACCCGACAGGGACTGGAAACACCATATATTTT. Protein sequence: CASSLNPTGTGNTIYF. The chain recombines TRBV7-6 with TRBJ1-3, with TRBD1 identical over 7 bases. CDR3 length: 16 amino acids. CDR1 is SGHVS and CDR2 is FNYEAQ in the germline V gene. V was pared by 5 bases and J by 2 bases, with 9 bases of the junction left unmatched.

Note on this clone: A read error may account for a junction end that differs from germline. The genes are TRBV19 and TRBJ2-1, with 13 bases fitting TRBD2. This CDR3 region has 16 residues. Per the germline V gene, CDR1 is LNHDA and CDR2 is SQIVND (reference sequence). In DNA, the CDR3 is TGTGCCAGTAGGATAGGGGGACTAGCGGGGTACAATGAGCAGTTCTTC. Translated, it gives CASRIGGLAGYNEQFF.

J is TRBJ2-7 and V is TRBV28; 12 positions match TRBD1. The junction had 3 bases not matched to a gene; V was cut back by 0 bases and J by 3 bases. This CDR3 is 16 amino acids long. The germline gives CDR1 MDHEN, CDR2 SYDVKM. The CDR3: CASSLWGTGGLYEQYF. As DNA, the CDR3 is TGTGCCAGCAGTTTATGGGGGACAGGGGGCCTCTACGAGCAGTACTTC.

Here the CDR3 reads CASGRRYEQYF. The DNA of the CDR3 is TGTGCCAGTGGGAGAAGGTACGAGCAGTACTTC. V gene TRBV7-2 combines with J gene TRBJ2-7; TRBD2 is a possible D gene (5 bases). The CDR3 is made up of 11 amino acids. With 9 bases removed from V and 4 bases from J, the gap between germline ends came to 10 bases. CDR1 and CDR2 (germline): SGHTA, FQGNSA.

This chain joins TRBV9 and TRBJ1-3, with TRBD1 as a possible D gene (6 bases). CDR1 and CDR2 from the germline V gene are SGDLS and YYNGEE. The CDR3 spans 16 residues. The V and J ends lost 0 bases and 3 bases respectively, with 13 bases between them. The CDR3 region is CASSVDRGRGGNTIYF. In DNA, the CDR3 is TGTGCCAGCAGCGTAGATAGGGGGAGAGGTGGAAACACCATATATTTT.

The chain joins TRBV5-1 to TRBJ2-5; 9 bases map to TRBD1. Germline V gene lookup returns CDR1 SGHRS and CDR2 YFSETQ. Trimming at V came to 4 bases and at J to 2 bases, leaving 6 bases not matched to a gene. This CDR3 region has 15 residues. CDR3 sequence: CASSPLGQGQETQYF. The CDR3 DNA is TGCGCCAGCAGCCCCCTGGGACAGGGTCAAGAGACCCAGTACTTC.

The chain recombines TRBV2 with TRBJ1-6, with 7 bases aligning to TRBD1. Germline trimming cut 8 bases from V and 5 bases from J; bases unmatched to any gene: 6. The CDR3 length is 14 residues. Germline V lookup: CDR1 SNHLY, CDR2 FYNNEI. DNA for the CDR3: TGTGCCAGCGACCGGGACAGAGATAATTCACCCCTCCACTTT. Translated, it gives CASDRDRDNSPLHF.

CDR3 sequence reads: CATSYPRDGGANVLTF. CDR3 DNA: TGTGCCACCAGCTACCCACGAGACGGGGGGGCCAACGTCCTGACTTTC. The chain couples TRBV15 to TRBJ2-6; D not certain. V shed 5 bases and J shed 4 bases, with 15 bases lying between them. The CDR3 extends over 16 amino acids. CDR1 LNHNV and CDR2 YYDKDF come from the germline V gene (reference sequence).

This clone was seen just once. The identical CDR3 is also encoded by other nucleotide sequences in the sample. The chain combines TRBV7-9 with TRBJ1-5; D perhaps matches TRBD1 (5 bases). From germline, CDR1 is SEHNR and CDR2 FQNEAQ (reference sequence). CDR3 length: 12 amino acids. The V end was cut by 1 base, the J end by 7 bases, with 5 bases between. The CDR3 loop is CASSLGGQPQHF. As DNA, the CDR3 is TGTGCCAGCAGCTTAGGGGGCCAGCCCCAGCATTTT.

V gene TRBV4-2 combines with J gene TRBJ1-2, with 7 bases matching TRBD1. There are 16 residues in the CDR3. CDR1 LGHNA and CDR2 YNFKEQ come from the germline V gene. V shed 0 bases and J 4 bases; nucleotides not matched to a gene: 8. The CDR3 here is CASSQETGQARYGYTF. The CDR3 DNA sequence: TGTGCCAGCAGCCAAGAGACTGGACAGGCACGCTATGGCTACACCTTC.

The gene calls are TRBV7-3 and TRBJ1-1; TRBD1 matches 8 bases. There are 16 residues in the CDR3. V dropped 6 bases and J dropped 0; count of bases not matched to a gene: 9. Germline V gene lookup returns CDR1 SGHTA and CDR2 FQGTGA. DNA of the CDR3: TGTGCCAGCAGACAAACAGGGGGTGGGATGAACACTGAAGCTTTCTTT. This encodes CASRQTGGGMNTEAFF.

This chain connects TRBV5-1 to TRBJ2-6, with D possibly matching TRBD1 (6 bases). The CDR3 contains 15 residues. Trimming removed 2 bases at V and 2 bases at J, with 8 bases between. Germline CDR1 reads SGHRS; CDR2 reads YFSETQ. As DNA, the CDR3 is TGCGCCAGCAGCTTTCAGGGGCCTGGGGCCAACGTCCTGACTTTC. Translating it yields CASSFQGPGANVLTF.

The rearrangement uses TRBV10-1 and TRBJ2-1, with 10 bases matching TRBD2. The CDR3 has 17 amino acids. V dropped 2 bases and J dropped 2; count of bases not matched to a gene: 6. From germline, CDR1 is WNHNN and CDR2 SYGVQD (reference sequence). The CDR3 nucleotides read TGCGCCAGCAGTGAGGCGCCTAGCGGGGGACCCTACAATGAGCAGTTCTTC. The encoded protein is CASSEAPSGGPYNEQFF.

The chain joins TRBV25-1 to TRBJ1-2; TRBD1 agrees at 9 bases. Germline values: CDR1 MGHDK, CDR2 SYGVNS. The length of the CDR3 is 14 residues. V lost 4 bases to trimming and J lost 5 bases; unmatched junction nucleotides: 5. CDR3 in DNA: TGTGCCAGCAGTGGTCGAGGACAGGGGTATGGCTACACCTTC. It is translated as CASSGRGQGYGYTF.

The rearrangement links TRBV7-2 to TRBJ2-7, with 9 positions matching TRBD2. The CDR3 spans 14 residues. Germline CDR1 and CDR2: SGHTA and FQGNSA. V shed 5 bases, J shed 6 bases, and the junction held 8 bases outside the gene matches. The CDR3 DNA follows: TGTGCCAGCAGCCTGCTAGCGGGGAACGGCGAGCAGTACTTC. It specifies CASSLLAGNGEQYF.

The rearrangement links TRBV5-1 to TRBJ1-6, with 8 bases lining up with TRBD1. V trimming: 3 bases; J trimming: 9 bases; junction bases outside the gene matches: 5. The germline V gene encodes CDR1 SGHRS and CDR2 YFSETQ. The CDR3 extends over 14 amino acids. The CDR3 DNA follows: TGCGCCAGCAGCTCGGCGGACAGGGCTTCACCCCTCCACTTT. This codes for CASSSADRASPLHF.

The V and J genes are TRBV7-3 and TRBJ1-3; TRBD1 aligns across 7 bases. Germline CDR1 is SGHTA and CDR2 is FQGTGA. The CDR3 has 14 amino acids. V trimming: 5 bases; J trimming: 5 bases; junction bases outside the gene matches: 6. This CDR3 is CASSRDSERNTIYF. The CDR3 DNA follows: TGTGCCAGCAGCCGGGACAGTGAGAGAAACACCATATATTTT.

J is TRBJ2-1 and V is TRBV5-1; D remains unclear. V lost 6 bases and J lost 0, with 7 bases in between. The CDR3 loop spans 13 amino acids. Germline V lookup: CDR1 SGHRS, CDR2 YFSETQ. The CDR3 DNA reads TGCGCCAGCAAGGAGAGCTCCTACAATGAGCAGTTCTTC. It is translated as CASKESSYNEQFF.

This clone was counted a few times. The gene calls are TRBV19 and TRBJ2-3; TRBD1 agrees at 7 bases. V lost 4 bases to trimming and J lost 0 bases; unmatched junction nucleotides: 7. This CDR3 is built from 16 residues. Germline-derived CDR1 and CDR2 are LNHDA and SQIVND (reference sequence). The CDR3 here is CASSKGTAASTDTQYF. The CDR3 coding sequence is TGTGCCAGTAGTAAAGGGACAGCAGCCAGCACAGATACGCAGTATTTT.

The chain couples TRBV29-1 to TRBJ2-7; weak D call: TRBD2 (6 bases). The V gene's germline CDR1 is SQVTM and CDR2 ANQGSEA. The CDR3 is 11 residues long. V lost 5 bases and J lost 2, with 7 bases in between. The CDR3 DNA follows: TGCAGCGTTCGCGGGACCTACGAGCAGTACTTC. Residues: CSVRGTYEQYF.

This chain's CDR3 is CASSRTQETQYF. The CDR3 DNA reads TGTGCCAGCAGCCGAACTCAAGAGACCCAGTACTTC. The chain joins TRBV5-4 to TRBJ2-5; no reliable D call. The germline V gene has CDR1 SGHNT and CDR2 YYREEE (reference sequence). Trimming left V 4 bases short and J 2 bases short, with 6 bases between. This CDR3 comprises 12 residues.